The entry below describes one T cell receptor (beta chain). Its specificity is unknown. Generated by immunoSEQ multiplex PCR, the TCRdb table keeps only in-frame clones and is missing some. There are about 130,000 clones in the sample; around 90% occur only once, and 1.9% lies in the top ten. The entry originates in a study of T cell responses to AZD1222 COVID-19 vaccine. Across the study: Samples with a second dose at about 4 or about 12 weeks were pooled together.

Study results and limitations: Among AZD1222 vaccinees, only six were seropositive at baseline. Spike-wide coverage was observed for vaccine-associated CD4 TCRs, with dominant responses at 160-218 and 743-854. White British people made up most donors, females outnumbered males, and clonal diversity was possibly underestimated.

The TCR comes from an adult in good health. This sample comprised peripheral blood, obtained on day 0 of AZD1222 vaccination.

In DNA, the CDR3 is TGTGCCAGCAGCTTTGATCCAGGGGGGTACTATGGCTACACCTTC. Its translation: CASSFDPGGYYGYTF. The rearrangement links TRBV5-4 to TRBJ1-2, with 7 bases lining up with TRBD1. Germline loops: CDR1 SGHNT, CDR2 YYREEE (reference sequence). The CDR3 contains 15 residues. V lost 2 bases, J lost 3 bases, and 7 bases stayed unmatched.